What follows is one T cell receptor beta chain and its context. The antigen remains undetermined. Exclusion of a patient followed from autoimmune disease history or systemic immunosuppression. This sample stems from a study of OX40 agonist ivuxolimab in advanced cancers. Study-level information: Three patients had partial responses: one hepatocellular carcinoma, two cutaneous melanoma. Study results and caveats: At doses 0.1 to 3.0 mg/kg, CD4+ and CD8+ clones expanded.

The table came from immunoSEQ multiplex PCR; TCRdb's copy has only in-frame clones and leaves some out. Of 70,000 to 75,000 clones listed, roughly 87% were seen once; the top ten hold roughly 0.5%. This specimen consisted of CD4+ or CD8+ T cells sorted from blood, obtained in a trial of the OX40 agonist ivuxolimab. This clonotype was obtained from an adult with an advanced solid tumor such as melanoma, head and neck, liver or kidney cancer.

CDR3 residues: CASSGVGRGREQYF. Here the CDR3 DNA reads TGCGCCAGCAGCGGAGTCGGGAGGGGAAGGGAGCAGTACTTC. This chain joins TRBV4-1 and TRBJ2-7; 8 positions match TRBD2. V shed 5 bases, J shed 7 bases, and the junction held 10 bases outside the gene matches. The CDR3 length is 14 residues. Germline-derived CDR1 and CDR2 are MGHRA and YSYEKL.